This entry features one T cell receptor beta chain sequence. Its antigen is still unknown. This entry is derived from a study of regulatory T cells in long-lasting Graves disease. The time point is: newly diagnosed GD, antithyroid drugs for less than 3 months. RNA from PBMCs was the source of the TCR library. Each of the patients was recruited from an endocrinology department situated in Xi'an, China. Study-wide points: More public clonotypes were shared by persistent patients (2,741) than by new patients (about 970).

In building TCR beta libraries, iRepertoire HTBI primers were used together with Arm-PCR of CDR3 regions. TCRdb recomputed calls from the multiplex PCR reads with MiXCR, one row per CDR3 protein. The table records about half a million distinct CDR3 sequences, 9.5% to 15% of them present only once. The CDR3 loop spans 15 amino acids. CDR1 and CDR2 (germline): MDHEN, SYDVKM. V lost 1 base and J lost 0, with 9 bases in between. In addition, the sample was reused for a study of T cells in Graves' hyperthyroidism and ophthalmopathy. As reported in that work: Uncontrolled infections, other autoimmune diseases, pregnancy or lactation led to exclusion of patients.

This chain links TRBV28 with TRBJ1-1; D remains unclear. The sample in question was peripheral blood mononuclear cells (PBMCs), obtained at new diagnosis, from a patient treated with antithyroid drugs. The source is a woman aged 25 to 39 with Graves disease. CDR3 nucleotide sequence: TGTGCCAGCAGTTTATATCCCGGGATGAACACTGAAGCTTTCTTT. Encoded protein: CASSLYPGMNTEAFF. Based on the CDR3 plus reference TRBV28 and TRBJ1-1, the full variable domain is DVKVTQSSRYLVKRTGEKVFLECVQDMDHENMFWYRQDPGLGLRLIYFSYDVKMKEKGDIPEGYSVSREKKERFSLILESASTNQTSMYLCASSLYPGMNTEAFFGQGTRLTVV.